The next 32 T cell receptor beta chains were all read from a single sample in a study of blood T cell repertoires in COVID-19. Clones were sequenced by immunoSEQ multiplex PCR, and TCRdb holds only the in-frame ones, with some missing. The table shows more than 200,000 clones, with 82% occurring only once. The sequencing input was peripheral blood. The receptors were gathered from an elderly woman with active or convalescent COVID-19.

The chain uses TRBV30 and TRBJ2-2, with D possibly being TRBD1 (6 bases). The germline V and J ends were trimmed by 3 bases and 1 base, with 15 bases remaining between them. The CDR3 has 16 amino acids. Germline CDR1 and CDR2: GTSNPN and SVGIG (reference sequence). This chain's CDR3 is CAWSLLRTENTGELFF. The DNA of the CDR3 is TGTGCCTGGAGCCTCCTCCGGACAGAGAACACCGGGGAGCTGTTTTTT.

The chain combines TRBV19 with TRBJ2-6; maybe TRBD2 (7 bases). The CDR3 runs 17 residues. Trimming left V 6 bases short and J 4 bases short, with 19 bases between. Germline-derived CDR1 and CDR2 are LNHDA and SQIVND (reference sequence). In DNA, the CDR3 is TGTGCCAGTAGAGATGTGGCGGGGGCGCGGGGGGCCAACGTCCTGACTTTC. It specifies CASRDVAGARGANVLTF.

This clone appeared once. The genes are TRBV30 and TRBJ1-4; 8 positions match TRBD1. The germline V gene has CDR1 GTSNPN and CDR2 SVGIG (reference sequence). The CDR3 is made up of 13 amino acids. V dropped 8 bases and J dropped 3; count of bases not matched to a gene: 5. Here the CDR3 reads CARTGSANEKLFF. CDR3 sequence (DNA): TGTGCCAGGACAGGGTCGGCTAATGAAAAACTGTTTTTT.

The rearrangement joins TRBV27 to TRBJ2-7; D might be TRBD1 (6 bases). The CDR3 is made up of 14 amino acids. V was clipped by 5 bases and J by 0 bases, with 11 bases between them. Germline-derived CDR1 and CDR2 are MNHEY and SMNVEV (reference sequence). CDR3: CASSPRDNSYEQYF. The DNA for the CDR3 is TGTGCCAGCAGTCCCCGGGACAACTCCTACGAGCAGTACTTC.

The CDR3 coding sequence is TGTGCCATTGGCGGGGGACCTCAAGAGACCCAGTACTTC. As protein: CAIGGGPQETQYF. The chain combines TRBV6-1 with TRBJ2-5; 7 bases align to TRBD2. This CDR3 region has 13 residues. From germline, CDR1 is MNHNS and CDR2 SASEGT. After removal of 10 bases from V and 2 bases from J, the junction contained 7 bases not matched to a gene.

V gene TRBV5-4 combines with J gene TRBJ2-5, with 12 bases identical to TRBD1. Germline lookup yields CDR1 SGHNT and CDR2 YYREEE (reference sequence). The V segment lost 4 bases and the J segment 6 bases; nucleotides outside the gene matches: 7. The CDR3 is 15 amino acids. CDR3 residues: CASSAGTGGPKTQYF. Here the CDR3 DNA reads TGTGCCAGCAGCGCGGGGACAGGGGGCCCCAAGACCCAGTACTTC.

The chain recombines TRBV12-3 or TRBV12-4 with TRBJ2-1, with 7 positions matching TRBD1. The CDR3 runs 12 residues. After removal of 6 bases from V and 12 bases from J, the junction contained 8 bases not matched to a gene. The DNA of the CDR3 is TGTGCCAGCAGCCGAACTAGGACAGGGCAGTTCTTC. It codes for CASSRTRTGQFF.

This rearrangement joins TRBV6-6 to TRBJ1-5; 12 bases map to TRBD1. CDR1 MNHNY and CDR2 SVGAGI come from the germline V gene (reference sequence). CDR3 length: 18 residues. With V trimmed by 5 bases and J by 2 bases, 10 bases remained unmatched. Here the CDR3 reads CASSQSAGTGGGNQPQHF. CDR3 coding DNA: TGTGCCAGCAGTCAGAGTGCCGGGACAGGGGGCGGCAATCAGCCCCAGCATTTT.

The rearrangement joins TRBV6-2 or TRBV6-3 to TRBJ2-3; 11 positions match TRBD2. After removal of 5 bases from V and 2 bases from J, the junction contained 3 bases not matched to a gene. CDR1 and CDR2 (germline): MNHEY, SVGEGT. The CDR3 runs 15 residues. In DNA, the CDR3 is TGTGCCAGCAGTCTAGCGGGGGGAAACACAGATACGCAGTATTTT. Its protein product is CASSLAGGNTDTQYF.

The rearrangement joins TRBV27 to TRBJ1-2; weak D call: TRBD1 (6 bases). CDR3 length equals 15 residues. Trimming cost V 0 bases and J 4 bases, with 12 bases left between them. Per the germline V gene, CDR1 is MNHEY and CDR2 is SMNVEV (reference sequence). The CDR3 coding sequence is TGTGCCAGCAGTTTATCCAGGGGAGTAGCCTATGGCTACACCTTC. This translates into CASSLSRGVAYGYTF.

This chain joins TRBV2 and TRBJ2-2; 14 bases align to TRBD2. CDR3 size: 19 residues. Germline trimming cut 3 bases from V and 5 bases from J; bases unmatched to any gene: 11. The V gene's germline CDR1 is SNHLY and CDR2 FYNNEI. CDR3 region: CASSDHPGTSGGKTGELFF. In DNA, the CDR3 is TGTGCCAGCAGTGACCATCCCGGGACTAGCGGGGGTAAAACCGGGGAGCTGTTTTTT.

The V gene is TRBV18, the J gene TRBJ2-3, with TRBD2 identical over 8 bases. This CDR3 contains 16 residues. The germline gives CDR1 KGHSH, CDR2 LQKENI. Trimming cost V 4 bases and J 2 bases; bases outside gene matches: 8. CDR3 loop: CASSRERGSPTDTQYF. CDR3 in DNA: TGTGCCAGCTCACGGGAGCGGGGGAGCCCCACAGATACGCAGTATTTT.

V usage is TRBV3-1 (or the pseudogene TRBV3-2) and J usage is TRBJ2-2; the match to TRBD2 covers 13 bases. Germline V CDR1 and CDR2: LGHDT, YNNKEL (reference sequence). V was pared by 3 bases and J by 8 bases, with 9 bases of the junction left unmatched. The CDR3 length is 17 residues. CDR3 protein: CASSQDQLAGGRGELFF. DNA for the CDR3: TGTGCCAGCAGCCAGGATCAACTAGCGGGAGGGCGAGGGGAGCTGTTTTTT.

The rearrangement links TRBV5-1 to TRBJ1-1; 9 bases agree with TRBD1. After removal of 3 bases from V and 0 bases from J, the junction contained 9 bases not matched to a gene. The germline CDR1 and CDR2 sequences are SGHRS and YFSETQ. CDR3 size: 17 residues. As DNA, the CDR3 is TGCGCCAGCAGCTACAGGGGGCCCTCAATTGTGAACACTGAAGCTTTCTTT. As protein: CASSYRGPSIVNTEAFF.

The V call is TRBV11-2, the J call TRBJ1-5; 7 bases are shared with TRBD1. This CDR3 spans 14 amino acids. The germline gives CDR1 SGHAT, CDR2 FQNNGV. Trimming removed 4 bases from V and 4 bases from J; junction bases left unmatched: 4. The CDR3 nucleotides are TGTGCCAGCAGCTCAGGGACAGTGAATCAGCCCCAGCATTTT. Its protein is CASSSGTVNQPQHF. The variable domain in full, with the rest retrieved from reference TRBV11-2 and TRBJ1-5, is EAGVAQSPRYKIIEKRQSVAFWCNPISGHATLYWYQQILGQGPKLLIQFQNNGVVDDSQLPKDRFSAERLKGVDSTLKIQPAKLEDSAVYLCASSSGTVNQPQHFGDGTRLSIL.

The table lists this clone with a count of one. Written as DNA, the CDR3 is TGTGCCAGCTCACCACCGGGTAGGGGGCTATCCCACGAGCAGTACTTC. This encodes CASSPPGRGLSHEQYF. The rearrangement uses TRBV18 and TRBJ2-7, with 7 positions matching TRBD1. The CDR3 extends over 16 amino acids. CDR1 and CDR2 from the germline V gene are KGHSH and LQKENI. J gave up 5 bases and V 0 bases, and 10 bases lay outside the gene matches.

This chain uses TRBV19 with TRBJ1-1; D is possibly TRBD1 (6 bases). The CDR3 is 13 amino acids. Germline V gene sequence: CDR1 LNHDA, CDR2 SQIVND (reference sequence). V was pared by 8 bases and J by 0 bases, with 10 bases between. The CDR3 region is CASSGTLNTEAFF. For the CDR3, the DNA is TGTGCCAGTTCCGGGACATTGAACACTGAAGCTTTCTTT.

The V call is TRBV3-1 (or the pseudogene TRBV3-2), the J call TRBJ2-3; 8 nucleotides agree with TRBD2. Germline trimming cut 0 bases from V and 3 bases from J; bases unmatched to any gene: 11. Germline V gene sequence: CDR1 LGHDT, CDR2 YNNKEL (reference sequence). The CDR3 has 18 residues. CDR3 DNA sequence: TGTGCCAGCAGCCAAGATCTTACCAGCGGGAGTTTAACAGATACGCAGTATTTT. Translating it yields CASSQDLTSGSLTDTQYF.

The chain has TRBV10-2 and TRBJ2-3; 9 nucleotides align to TRBD2. This CDR3 is built from 15 residues. Per the germline V gene, CDR1 is WSHSY and CDR2 is SAAADI. The V and J ends lost 2 bases and 1 base, in that order; junction bases with no gene match: 1. The CDR3 nucleotides are TGCGCCAGCAGTGAGCCTAGCGGGGGCACAGATACGCAGTATTTT. Protein: CASSEPSGGTDTQYF.

The V call is TRBV12-3 or TRBV12-4, the J call TRBJ1-1; no firm D call. V was clipped by 3 bases and J by 11 bases, with 10 bases between them. The CDR3 is made up of 11 amino acids. In DNA, the CDR3 is TGTGCCAGCAGTTTGGGGAGAGGGGCTTTCTTT. It is translated as CASSLGRGAFF.

The V and J genes are TRBV7-8 and TRBJ1-4; a weak D match, TRBD1 (6 bases). Trimming left V 2 bases short and J 6 bases short, with 10 bases between. The germline CDR1 and CDR2 sequences are SGHVS and FQNEAQ. The CDR3 runs to 14 residues. CDR3 coding DNA: TGTGCCAGCAGCTTACAGGGGTTGGATGAAAAACTGTTTTTT. Translated: CASSLQGLDEKLFF.

The chain joins TRBV5-1 to TRBJ1-3; maybe TRBD1 (6 bases). V was cut by 4 bases and J by 5 bases, with 22 bases left in between. The CDR3 loop spans 17 amino acids. Germline V gene lookup returns CDR1 SGHRS and CDR2 YFSETQ. The CDR3 DNA sequence: TGCGCCAGCAGCGAAGCGAAGAACAGGGTCGATAGAAACACCATATATTTT. Residues: CASSEAKNRVDRNTIYF.

The rearrangement uses TRBV19 and TRBJ2-5, with TRBD1 as a possible D gene (6 bases). The V end lost 10 bases, the J end lost 3 bases, and 15 bases lay between the germline ends. CDR1 is LNHDA and CDR2 is SQIVND in the germline V gene (reference sequence). The CDR3 has 13 residues. The CDR3 is CATNKGGEETQYF. CDR3 DNA: TGTGCCACTAATAAAGGGGGAGAAGAGACCCAGTACTTC.

The rearrangement links TRBV10-3 to TRBJ1-2, with D hard to call. Germline V lookup: CDR1 ENHRY, CDR2 SYGVKD. V was trimmed by 4 bases and J by 4 bases, leaving 4 bases between them. The CDR3 covers 11 residues. CDR3 in DNA: TGTGCCATCAGTGCCAGCTATGGCTACACCTTC. It is translated as CAISASYGYTF.

The V and J genes are TRBV29-1 and TRBJ1-2; 7 positions match TRBD1. V shed 5 bases, J shed 6 bases, and the junction held 12 bases outside the gene matches. The CDR3 contains 14 residues. The germline V gene encodes CDR1 SQVTM and CDR2 ANQGSEA. CDR3 residues: CSVSQTGQRDGYTF. The CDR3 DNA sequence: TGCAGCGTTTCACAGACAGGGCAGAGGGATGGCTACACCTTC.

In this sample, this clone turned up once. The gene calls are TRBV5-5 and TRBJ2-5, with 9 bases identical to TRBD2. Germline V gene sequence: CDR1 SGHKS, CDR2 YYEKEE (reference sequence). V dropped 1 base and J dropped 5; count of bases not matched to a gene: 9. The CDR3 length is 16 residues. CDR3 nucleotides: TGTGCCAGCAGCTTGTCCCGGACTAGCGCTGTGGAGACCCAGTACTTC. It yields the protein CASSLSRTSAVETQYF.

This clone was recorded a few times. The chain has TRBV3-1 (or the pseudogene TRBV3-2) and TRBJ1-2; D gene unclear. The CDR3 length is 16 residues. Germline assignment: CDR1 LGHDT and CDR2 YNNKEL (reference sequence). Deletions cut 0 bases from V and 6 bases from J, with 17 bases between. The CDR3: CASSQDPPGLFNGYTF. As DNA, the CDR3 is TGTGCCAGCAGCCAAGATCCTCCGGGATTGTTCAATGGCTACACCTTC.

The genes are TRBV5-1 and TRBJ1-3; maybe TRBD1 (6 bases). V was cut by 0 bases and J by 2 bases, with 9 bases left in between. The CDR3 is made up of 15 amino acids. Germline loops: CDR1 SGHRS, CDR2 YFSETQ. The CDR3 DNA reads as TGCGCCAGCAGCTTGGCAGGGGACGCTGGAAACACCATATATTTT. Its protein product is CASSLAGDAGNTIYF.

The V gene is TRBV19, the J gene TRBJ1-5; the D is unclear. CDR1 and CDR2 from the germline V gene are LNHDA and SQIVND (reference sequence). The CDR3 loop spans 15 amino acids. V was trimmed by 5 bases and J by 2 bases, leaving 13 bases between them. Here the CDR3 DNA reads TGTGCCAGTAGTCCGGGGAGGGTGGGCAATCAGCCCCAGCATTTT. Protein: CASSPGRVGNQPQHF.

The chain uses TRBV5-1 and TRBJ2-1; no firm D call. Deletions cut 4 bases from V and 3 bases from J, with 8 bases between. The CDR3 covers 13 residues. Germline CDR1 and CDR2: SGHRS and YFSETQ. The CDR3 DNA sequence: TGCGCCAGCAGCGCCGACAACTACAATGAGCAGTTCTTC. Amino acids: CASSADNYNEQFF.

The rearrangement links TRBV19 to TRBJ1-2; 9 positions agree with TRBD1. The germline V gene encodes CDR1 LNHDA and CDR2 SQIVND (reference sequence). There are 15 residues in the CDR3. The junction had 6 bases not matched to a gene; V was cut back by 5 bases and J by 2 bases. The CDR3 DNA is TGTGCCAGTAGTGCGTTACAGGGGGCAAACTATGGCTACACCTTC. This codes for CASSALQGANYGYTF.

The chain employs TRBV11-3 and TRBJ2-7, with a weak D call TRBD2 (5 bases). The V end lost 1 base, the J end lost 9 bases, and 10 bases lay between the germline ends. Looked up from germline, CDR1 is SGHNT and CDR2 is YENEEA. CDR3 length: 12 residues. Here the CDR3 reads CASSLGRGMQYF. The CDR3 region has the DNA TGTGCCAGCAGCTTAGGTCGGGGAATGCAGTACTTC.